This T cell receptor beta chain was sequenced during a study of T cell responses to AZD1222 COVID-19 vaccine. Profiled with immunoSEQ multiplex PCR; TCRdb holds only in-frame clones, not every one. The table lists roughly 160,000 clones, about 92% of them singletons. The J segment lost 4 bases and the V segment lost 5 bases, leaving 2 bases of the junction unmatched. CDR1 and CDR2 from the germline V gene are SNHLY and FYNNEI. CDR3 size: 13 residues. This TCR came from an adult in good health. This sample comprised peripheral blood, obtained on day 0 of AZD1222 vaccination. The V call is TRBV2, the J call TRBJ2-5, with 9 bases aligning to TRBD1. DNA of the CDR3: TGTGCCAGCAGTTTGACAGGGGGAGAGACCCAGTACTTC. This translates into CASSLTGGETQYF.